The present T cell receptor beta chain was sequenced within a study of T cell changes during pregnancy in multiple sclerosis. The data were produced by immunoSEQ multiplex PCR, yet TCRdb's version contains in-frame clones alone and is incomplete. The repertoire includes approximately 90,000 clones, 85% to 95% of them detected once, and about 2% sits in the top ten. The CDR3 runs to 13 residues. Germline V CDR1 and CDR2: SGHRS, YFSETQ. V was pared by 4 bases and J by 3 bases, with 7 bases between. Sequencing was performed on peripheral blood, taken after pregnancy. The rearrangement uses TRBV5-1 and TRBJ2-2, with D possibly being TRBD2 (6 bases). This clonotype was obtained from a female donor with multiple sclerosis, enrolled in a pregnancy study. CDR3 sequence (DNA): TGCGCCAGCAGCCGGAGGGACACCGGGGAGCTGTTTTTT. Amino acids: CASSRRDTGELFF. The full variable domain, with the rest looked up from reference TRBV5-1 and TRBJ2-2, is KAGVTQTPRYLIKTRGQQVTLSCSPISGHRSVSWYQQTPGQGLQFLFEYFSETQRNKGNFPGRFSGRQFSNSRSEMNVSTLELGDSALYLCASSRRDTGELFFGEGSRLTVL.